This T cell receptor beta chain was captured in a study of radiotherapy plus CTLA-4 blockade in lung cancer. Study observations and caveats: Peripheral blood showed expansion of tumor-derived TCR clones after radiotherapy and ipilimumab.

The sample holds a few counts of this clone. Its antigen is currently unknown. The CDR3 extends over 13 amino acids. Germline CDR1 and CDR2: GTSNPN and SVGIG (reference sequence). Trimming took 2 bases from V and 4 from J, leaving 9 bases between them. Repertoires were generated with immunoSEQ multiplex PCR, while TCRdb's copy carries only in-frame clones and drops some. The table records fewer than 100,000 clones, over 80% of them present only once. CTLA-4 blockade with ipilimumab, together with focal radiation, was given to patients with chemo-refractory metastatic non-small-cell lung cancer. This receptor was obtained from a human donor with non-small cell lung cancer who had stable disease on radiotherapy plus ipilimumab. The material was peripheral blood, obtained from a patient treated with radiotherapy plus ipilimumab. The V and J genes are TRBV30 and TRBJ1-5; a weak D match, TRBD1 (5 bases). The CDR3 sequence: CAWSKQENQPQHF. CDR3 DNA: TGTGCCTGGAGTAAACAGGAGAATCAGCCCCAGCATTTT. Full variable domain (outside the CDR3, taken from reference TRBV30 and TRBJ1-5): SQTIHQWPATLVQPVGSPLSLECTVEGTSNPNLYWYRQAAGRGLQLLFYSVGIGQISSEVPQNLSASRPQDRQFILSSKKLLLSDSGFYLCAWSKQENQPQHFGDGTRLSIL.